This T cell receptor (beta chain) was documented in a study of blood T cell repertoires in COVID-19. For the study at large: Acute and convalescent COVID-19 specimens originated in the United States, Italy and Spain. Nucleic acid was either cDNA or gDNA, and it came from T cells, B-cell-depleted T cells, or PBMCs.

In the authors' methods: Estimated nucleated cell counts came from reference gene primer amplification. Some clones are missing from TCRdb's copy, which holds only in-frame ones; the method was immunoSEQ multiplex PCR. The V and J calls and the clone size are those of that table, but D and trimming were determined from the DNA. The sample records about 140,000 clones, 80% to 90% being singletons. CDR3 length: 13 amino acids. The V gene's germline CDR1 is SNHLY and CDR2 FYNNEI. As for this clone: A junction boundary mismatches the germline segment, possibly from a read error.

The gene calls are TRBV2 and TRBJ1-2; 9 bases match TRBD1. Source material: peripheral blood. The origin of this receptor is a man aged 50 or older who had recovered from COVID-19. The CDR3 loop is CASSEGTGRGYTF. The CDR3 DNA sequence: TGTGCCAGCAGCGAAGGGACAGGGCGAGGCTACACCTTC.